These T cell receptor beta chains were read from a single sample in a study of CD8+ T cells in alopecia areata. Assay: immunoSEQ multiplex PCR; the TCRdb copy retains only in-frame clones and omits some. Altogether a few hundred thousand clones are present, just over 65% being singletons, with the ten largest covering around 1.3%. The sample consisted of CD4+ T cells sorted from blood, taken at week 44, from a patient treated with tofacitinib. These receptors all come from a human donor with alopecia areata. The CDR3 runs from the conserved cysteine through the conserved F or W. A D gene is named only where the DNA matches it firmly. A row's size may be missing; if present it is once, few, many or a size class.

v_call	clone_size	cdr3_length	d_call	j_call	cdr3_aa	cdr3_nt
TRBV5-6	NA	17	TRBD2	TRBJ2-3	CASASRLAGGGTDTQYF	TGTGCCAGCGCCTCCCGGCTAGCGGGGGGGGGCACAGATACGCAGTATTTT
TRBV18	NA	14	NA	TRBJ2-1	CASSQPGTYNEQFF	TGTGCCAGCTCACAGCCTGGGACCTACAATGAGCAGTTCTTC
TRBV30	NA	13	NA	TRBJ1-5	CAWSSEPNQPQHF	TGTGCCTGGAGCAGTGAACCCAATCAGCCCCAGCATTTT
TRBV30	NA	15	NA	TRBJ2-2	CAWSLLTGNTGELFF	TGTGCCTGGAGTTTGCTGACAGGGAACACCGGGGAGCTGTTTTTT
TRBV15	few	16	TRBD1	TRBJ1-2	CATSRDLSGAGGGYTF	TGTGCCACCAGCAGAGATCTTAGTGGGGCAGGGGGCGGCTACACCTTC
TRBV2	NA	12	NA	TRBJ1-6	CASRFRNSPLHF	TGTGCCAGCAGGTTTCGGAATTCACCCCTCCACTTT
TRBV4-3	NA	14	NA	TRBJ2-1	CASSQGGASGEQFF	TGCGCCAGCAGCCAAGGGGGGGCTAGTGGTGAGCAGTTCTTC
TRBV27	NA	15	NA	TRBJ2-3	CASSPGRKGTDTQYF	TGTGCCAGCAGCCCCGGCAGGAAGGGCACAGATACGCAGTATTTT
TRBV29-1	few	15	TRBD2	TRBJ2-1	CSVGPGLAADNEQFF	TGCAGCGTTGGCCCGGGACTAGCGGCGGACAATGAGCAGTTCTTC
TRBV7-2	once	15	NA	TRBJ2-6	CASSLQGTGANVLTF	TGTGCCAGCAGCCTCCAGGGGACTGGGGCCAACGTCCTGACTTTC
TRBV4-3	NA	13	NA	TRBJ2-1	CASSQEVWNEQFF	TGCGCCAGCAGCCAAGAAGTGTGGAATGAGCAGTTCTTC
TRBV5-1	NA	16	TRBD1	TRBJ1-1	CASSLEQQGMNTEAFF	TGCGCCAGCAGCTTAGAACAACAGGGGATGAACACTGAAGCTTTCTTT
TRBV7-9	NA	19	TRBD2	TRBJ2-6	CASRRGWASGDSGANVLTF	TGTGCCAGCAGACGCGGGTGGGCTAGCGGTGACTCTGGGGCCAACGTCCTGACTTTC
TRBV29-1	NA	13	NA	TRBJ2-3	CSARWGSTDTQYF	TGCAGCGCCCGGTGGGGCAGCACAGATACGCAGTATTTT
TRBV7-2	NA	15	NA	TRBJ1-1	CASSPSKVMNTEAFF	TGTGCCAGCAGCCCCTCCAAAGTAATGAACACTGAAGCTTTCTTT
TRBV29-1	NA	13	TRBD1	TRBJ2-7	CSVDRAGGNEQYF	TGCAGCGTTGATAGAGCAGGGGGCAACGAGCAGTACTTC
TRBV6-5	NA	13	NA	TRBJ2-3	CASSYAITDTQYF	TGTGCCAGCAGTTACGCCATAACAGATACGCAGTATTTT
TRBV30	NA	12	NA	TRBJ2-5	CAWSEGFWTQYF	TGTGCCTGGAGTGAGGGTTTTTGGACCCAGTACTTC
TRBV2	few	16	NA	TRBJ1-2	CASNAGRGNRNYGYTF	TGTGCCAGCAACGCCGGTCGGGGGAACAGGAACTATGGCTACACCTTC
TRBV7-3	NA	14	TRBD1	TRBJ1-1	CASSYRGRDTEAFF	TGTGCCAGCAGCTACAGGGGGCGCGACACTGAAGCTTTCTTT
TRBV7-2	few	13	NA	TRBJ2-7	CASSLGSPYEQYF	TGTGCCAGCAGCTTAGGCTCCCCCTACGAGCAGTACTTC
TRBV29-1	NA	14	NA	TRBJ1-1	CSVGGVGMNTEAFF	TGCAGCGTTGGTGGGGTCGGGATGAACACTGAAGCTTTCTTT
TRBV6-6	few	15	NA	TRBJ1-6	CASRAAFSYNSPLHF	TGTGCCAGCAGAGCAGCCTTCTCCTATAATTCACCCCTCCACTTT
TRBV5-1	NA	14	NA	TRBJ1-1	CASSLAGKNTEAFF	TGCGCCAGCAGCTTGGCAGGGAAGAACACTGAAGCTTTCTTT
TRBV29-1	few	10	NA	TRBJ1-2	CSAAGNGYTF	TGCAGCGCTGCGGGTAATGGCTACACCTTC
TRBV7-2	NA	14	NA	TRBJ2-5	CASSPNRIQETQYF	TGTGCCAGCAGCCCGAATCGGATACAAGAGACCCAGTACTTC
TRBV7-2	NA	15	TRBD2	TRBJ2-7	CASSLVPGLAYEQYF	TGTGCCAGCAGCTTAGTACCGGGACTAGCCTACGAGCAGTACTTC
TRBV5-1	NA	15	NA	TRBJ2-3	CASSSPASRTDTQYF	TGCGCCAGCAGCTCCCCGGCGAGCCGCACAGATACGCAGTATTTT
TRBV7-2	NA	13	NA	TRBJ1-1	CASALRLNTEAFF	TGTGCCAGTGCCTTGAGACTGAACACTGAAGCTTTCTTT
TRBV15	NA	13	NA	TRBJ2-1	CATSRDQTPEQFF	TGTGCCACCAGCAGAGACCAGACCCCGGAGCAGTTCTTC
TRBV30	NA	14	NA	TRBJ2-2	CAWRTASNTGELFF	TGTGCCTGGAGGACTGCGTCCAACACCGGGGAGCTGTTTTTT
TRBV14	NA	14	NA	TRBJ1-6	CASSQEGMVSPLHF	TGTGCCAGCAGCCAAGAGGGAATGGTGTCACCCCTCCACTTT
TRBV7-7	once	15	NA	TRBJ2-1	CASSLGGGGKDEQFF	TGTGCCAGCAGCTTAGGAGGGGGAGGGAAGGATGAGCAGTTCTTC
TRBV7-2	NA	17	NA	TRBJ1-1	CASSLEHPGALGTEAFF	TGTGCCAGCAGCTTAGAACACCCGGGGGCGCTGGGCACTGAAGCTTTCTTT
TRBV27	NA	15	TRBD1	TRBJ2-7	CASSTKPTGAYEQYF	TGTGCCAGCAGTACAAAGCCGACAGGGGCCTACGAGCAGTACTTC
TRBV2	NA	17	TRBD1	TRBJ1-5	CASSSLGQRLEDQPQHF	TGTGCCAGCAGCTCCTTGGGACAGCGGCTGGAGGATCAGCCCCAGCATTTT
TRBV30	NA	16	NA	TRBJ1-1	CAWSQWWGAVNTEAFF	TGTGCCTGGAGTCAGTGGTGGGGGGCCGTGAACACTGAAGCTTTCTTT
TRBV15	NA	17	TRBD1	TRBJ1-4	CATSSSGGTVGNEKLFF	TGTGCCACCAGCAGTTCAGGGGGCACAGTGGGTAATGAAAAACTGTTTTTT
TRBV7-3	NA	15	TRBD1	TRBJ2-6	CASSTDRDGANVLTF	TGTGCCAGCAGCACCGACAGGGACGGGGCCAACGTCCTGACTTTC
TRBV5-4	NA	15	TRBD1	TRBJ2-1	CASSSKTGAYNEQFF	TGTGCCAGCAGCTCTAAGACAGGGGCCTACAATGAGCAGTTCTTC
TRBV29-1	few	14	NA	TRBJ1-1	CSVDHSTGDTEAFF	TGCAGCGTTGATCATAGTACCGGGGACACTGAAGCTTTCTTT
TRBV30	NA	14	NA	TRBJ2-1	CAWSPPISYNEQFF	TGTGCCTGGAGTCCCCCGATCTCCTACAATGAGCAGTTCTTC
TRBV15	NA	17	NA	TRBJ2-5	CATSSPGRGNRQETQYF	TGTGCCACCAGCAGCCCCGGCAGGGGAAACCGACAAGAGACCCAGTACTTC
TRBV27	NA	13	NA	TRBJ2-2	CASKGLGTGELFF	TGTGCCAGCAAGGGCTTGGGCACCGGGGAGCTGTTTTTT
TRBV4-3	NA	16	NA	TRBJ1-4	CASSQGGLATNEKLFF	TGCGCCAGCAGCCAAGGGGGACTGGCAACTAATGAAAAACTGTTTTTT
TRBV30	few	17	TRBD2	TRBJ2-2	CAWSGQFSGGHTGELFF	TGTGCCTGGAGTGGCCAATTTAGCGGGGGCCACACCGGGGAGCTGTTTTTT
TRBV29-1	NA	13	NA	TRBJ1-4	CSVESGADEKLFF	TGCAGCGTTGAGTCGGGGGCGGATGAAAAACTGTTTTTT
TRBV5-6	NA	13	NA	TRBJ1-2	CASSAYLAYGYTF	TGTGCCAGCAGCGCGTACTTAGCCTATGGCTACACCTTC
TRBV9	NA	14	TRBD1	TRBJ1-1	CASSVVGGRTEAFF	TGTGCCAGCAGCGTAGTAGGGGGCCGTACTGAAGCTTTCTTT
TRBV30	NA	12	NA	TRBJ1-2	CAWRFGGVGYTF	TGTGCCTGGAGATTCGGGGGCGTAGGCTACACCTTC
TRBV29-1	NA	13	TRBD1	TRBJ1-1	CSTVDRLGTEAFF	TGCAGCACGGTGGACAGGCTGGGGACTGAAGCTTTCTTT
TRBV29-1	NA	14	NA	TRBJ1-1	CSVRRGPMNTEAFF	TGCAGCGTCCGCCGAGGTCCGATGAACACTGAAGCTTTCTTT
TRBV15	NA	13	NA	TRBJ1-2	CATSREGVDGYTF	TGTGCCACCAGCAGAGAGGGGGTGGACGGCTACACCTTC
TRBV5-1	NA	17	TRBD2	TRBJ2-7	CASSLAPTSGGTYEQYF	TGCGCCAGCAGCTTGGCTCCGACTAGCGGGGGAACCTACGAGCAGTACTTC
TRBV25-1	once	16	NA	TRBJ2-6	CASSERFGTGANVLTF	TGTGCCAGCAGTGAAAGGTTTGGGACTGGGGCCAACGTCCTGACTTTC